This TCR beta chain was captured by sequencing in a study of cytomegalovirus exposure and HLA in healthy donors. Study summary: An earlier analysis identified fewer than 130 million unique TCR beta sequences in about 180 million T cells. Study observations and caveats: In a later analysis, TCR beta V- and J-gene trimming was associated with a missense DCLRE1C variant.

In regard to this clone: Its antigen remains unknown.

From germline, CDR1 is MDHEN and CDR2 SYDVKM. Trimming stripped 6 bases from V and 7 bases from J, with 13 bases between. The CDR3 length is 13 residues. Primers included in the PCR were 60 Vbeta and 13 Jbeta primers. TCRdb's table, derived via immunoSEQ multiplex PCR, lists solely in-frame clones and lacks some. In the table there are more than 110,000 clones, 9.7% of which are singletons. The sequence was collected from a man between 45 and 60 years old in good health and CMV-seronegative. The sample taken for sequencing was PBMCs. This chain links TRBV28 with TRBJ1-5; D might be TRBD1 (5 bases). The CDR3 here is CASRNRLGQPQHF. The DNA of the CDR3 is TGTGCCAGCAGGAACAGGTTAGGACAGCCCCAGCATTTT.